The 11 T cell receptor beta chains below come from one sample, sequenced in a study of graft-versus-host responses after intestinal transplantation. Clones were read by immunoSEQ multiplex PCR, and TCRdb kept only the in-frame ones, dropping some. The table has roughly 40,000 clones, 90% to 95% seen once. This sample comprised PBMCs, obtained 524 days after transplant. The receptors here all came from a human patient who received an intestinal transplant, so some T cells may come from the graft donor.

The chain links TRBV4-1 to TRBJ2-1, with 8 bases lining up with TRBD1. V lost 3 bases to trimming and J lost 3 bases; unmatched junction nucleotides: 10. Per the germline V gene, CDR1 is MGHRA and CDR2 is YSYEKL. The CDR3 has 17 residues. Here the CDR3 reads CASSQGRDRFLYNEQFF. The DNA of the CDR3 is TGCGCCAGCAGCCAGGGACGGGACAGGTTTCTCTACAATGAGCAGTTCTTC.

This rearrangement joins TRBV4-1 to TRBJ2-1, with 9 bases identical to TRBD2. CDR3 size: 18 residues. V lost 0 bases, J lost 8 bases, and 14 bases stayed unmatched. CDR1 and CDR2 (germline): MGHRA, YSYEKL. CDR3 protein: CASSQDKGSGRRVDEQFF. The CDR3 nucleotides are TGCGCCAGCAGCCAAGATAAGGGTAGCGGGAGAAGAGTCGATGAGCAGTTCTTC.

This sequence joins TRBV18 and TRBJ1-5; TRBD1 agrees at 11 bases. The CDR3 spans 16 residues. The germline V gene encodes CDR1 KGHSH and CDR2 LQKENI. Trimming removed 6 bases from V and 1 base from J; junction bases left unmatched: 5. The CDR3 coding sequence is TGTGCCAGCTCGCGGACAGGGGGCGTAAGCAATCAGCCCCAGCATTTT. The encoded protein is CASSRTGGVSNQPQHF. The full variable domain, in which reference TRBV18 and TRBJ1-5 provide the parts outside the CDR3, is NAGVMQNPRHLVRRRGQEARLRCSPMKGHSHVYWYRQLPEEGLKFMVYLQKENIIDESGMPKERFSAEFPKEGPSILRIQQVVRGDSAAYFCASSRTGGVSNQPQHFGDGTRLSIL.

The chain carries TRBV19 and TRBJ2-2; 9 bases match TRBD1. The germline gives CDR1 LNHDA, CDR2 SQIVND (reference sequence). The ends lost 3 bases at V and 7 bases at J; junction bases unmatched: 6. CDR3 size: 15 residues. The CDR3 DNA reads TGTGCCAGTAGTATGGACAGGGGAGGAATCGGGGAGCTGTTTTTT. The encoded protein is CASSMDRGGIGELFF.

This clone was observed once. V is TRBV5-4 and J is TRBJ1-1; D unclear. The V gene lost 5 bases and the J gene lost 1 base, with 18 bases spanning the gap. The CDR3 extends over 16 amino acids. Germline V CDR1 and CDR2: SGHNT, YYREEE (reference sequence). The CDR3 DNA sequence: TGTGCCAGCAGTTACTGGAGGGTAGAAGGGAACACTGAAGCTTTCTTT. Residues: CASSYWRVEGNTEAFF.

This chain connects TRBV10-3 to TRBJ1-1; perhaps TRBD1 as D (6 bases). The length of the CDR3 is 13 residues. Between the trimmed V and J ends, which lost 4 bases and 10 bases, there was a span of 16 bases. CDR1 and CDR2 from the germline V gene are ENHRY and SYGVKD. CDR3 sequence (DNA): TGTGCCATCAGTGCCGTAGGGGGGGCTGGAGCTTTCTTT. This gives the protein CAISAVGGAGAFF.

This clone was recorded once. The chain links TRBV27 to TRBJ2-2, with 8 bases that match TRBD1. The CDR3 covers 15 residues. With 2 bases clipped from V and 6 bases from J, the junction kept 5 bases outside the gene matches. CDR1 is MNHEY and CDR2 is SMNVEV in the germline V gene (reference sequence). CDR3 sequence (DNA): TGTGCCAGCAGTTTAGAGGACAGGGCGGCCGGGGAGCTGTTTTTT. Encoded protein: CASSLEDRAAGELFF.

The V and J genes are TRBV5-8 and TRBJ1-4; no reliable D call. V lost 3 bases, J lost 5 bases, and 14 bases lay in between. Germline loops: CDR1 SGHTS, CDR2 YDEGEE. This CDR3 has 15 residues. Written as DNA, the CDR3 is TGTGCCAGCAGCTCGGAGGTCAAGGGAAATGAAAAACTGTTTTTT. Its protein product is CASSSEVKGNEKLFF.

V is TRBV5-1 and J is TRBJ1-6, with D perhaps TRBD1 (6 bases). The germline V and J ends were trimmed by 0 bases and 7 bases, with 8 bases remaining between them. The CDR3 totals 14 residues. Germline V gene sequence: CDR1 SGHRS, CDR2 YFSETQ. CDR3 region: CASSLGQGNSPLHF. The CDR3 coding sequence is TGCGCCAGCAGCTTGGGGCAGGGGAATTCACCCCTCCACTTT. The full variable domain, completed using reference TRBV5-1 and TRBJ1-6, is KAGVTQTPRYLIKTRGQQVTLSCSPISGHRSVSWYQQTPGQGLQFLFEYFSETQRNKGNFPGRFSGRQFSNSRSEMNVSTLELGDSALYLCASSLGQGNSPLHFGNGTRLTVT.

CDR3 DNA: TGCGCCAGCAGCCAAGTCCCAGGCGTCACCTATGGCTACACCTTC. Its protein is CASSQVPGVTYGYTF. The V and J genes are TRBV4-1 and TRBJ1-2; D is uncertain. V gave up 1 base and J gave up 4 bases, with 13 bases separating them. The CDR3 totals 15 residues. The germline V gene has CDR1 MGHRA and CDR2 YSYEKL.

The V and J genes are TRBV11-3 and TRBJ2-2; D uncertain. V lost 1 base and J lost 4, with 7 bases in between. The CDR3 has 14 residues. Germline CDR1 is SGHNT and CDR2 is YENEEA. For the CDR3, the DNA is TGTGCCAGCAGCTTAGTGTCTGCCACCGGGGAGCTGTTTTTT. Its translation: CASSLVSATGELFF.